Sequencing of this T cell receptor beta chain was carried out in a study of metastatic and nonmetastatic thyroid tumors (dated by TCRdb to 2019 to 2021). Regarding the study in general: For patients with malignant and with benign thyroid disease, the researchers compared repertoires between peripheral blood samples and tumor or nodule tissue samples. Points the paper makes about the study in general: In both blood and tumor samples, malignant tumors were reported to have significantly higher TCR beta diversity than benign nodules.

Worth noting for this clone: Its antigen remains undetermined. Within one base of it there is no much larger clone, and no base qualities were kept.

CDR1 SGDLS and CDR2 YYNGEE are derived from the germline V gene. The CDR3 contains 16 residues, cysteine and phenylalanine counted. The entry retains the CDR3 DNA only, 48 bases that are in frame from base 1. Relative to germline, V is 4 bases shorter and J is 0 bases shorter, with 14 bases between their ends. No treatment had been received by any patient before thyroid surgery. Patient clinical samples collected from about 2012 to 2018 were retrospectively analysed using T-cell receptor beta sequencing. Libraries were constructed by PCR. Reads for this sample came from an Illumina HiSeq 4000. High-throughput sequencing was used to profile the TCR beta-chain CDR3 region of each patient. In the source study's methods: The researchers built a classifier to tell apart papillary thyroid cancer patients with distant metastasis, based on CDR3 differences among clinicopathological groups. To measure repertoire diversity the researchers used the Shannon index, while the Morisita-Horn index served to gauge how similar the tumor and blood repertoires were. TCRdb cleaned the public reads at Q25 with fastp, built clones with MiXCR and kept in-frame beta chains. The V and J calls and clone size are TCRdb's, not the authors'. The sample table records some 46,000 clones; about 25% of these occur just once. The top ten hold 3.4% of the sample.

This clonotype was sampled from a male donor with papillary thyroid cancer or a benign thyroid nodule (not recorded which). Some clones in this sample may be carry-over from other donors' samples. The sample taken for sequencing was blood. This chain joins TRBV9 to TRBJ2-1; there is no confident call for the D gene. The DNA is TGTGCCAGCAGCCCTCGACTGGTGAGCTCCTACAATGAGCAGTTCTTC. Translated, it reads CASSPRLVSSYNEQFF.